The clone carrying this T cell receptor beta chain has just a few counts. As yet, its antigen is unknown. The sample originates from a study of T cells after yellow fever vaccination. This CDR3 is built from 18 residues. J gave up 4 bases and V 1 base, and 10 bases lay outside the gene matches. The study, taken as a whole, reports: Booster samples showed a return of most primary-vaccination clones (about 96% CD4, about 88% CD8). Any FACS-sorted repertoire could hold abundant clonotypes that contaminate it from the bulk population. Overall, a small share of clonotypes was seen in both CD4 and CD8 compartments.

A universal primer site and UMIs were added as TCR cDNA was made by 5'RACE template switching. One entry per CDR3 protein, called by TCRdb with MiXCR from the 5' RACE reads. The sample shows about 400,000 distinct CDR3 sequences, more than 5.5% of them seen only once. The clonotype was recovered from a man aged 25-45 years who received the YFV17D yellow fever vaccine. The sample consisted of PBMCs, taken 5 days after the yellow fever booster vaccination. The chain carries TRBV12-3 or TRBV12-4 and TRBJ2-3; 11 bases align to TRBD2. The DNA for the CDR3 is TGTGCCAGCAGTTTAGGGATAGCGGGAGGGTTCGGGGCAGATACGCAGTATTTT. Amino acids: CASSLGIAGGFGADTQYF.